Below are 15 T cell receptor beta chains sequenced from a single sample in a study of blood T cell repertoires in COVID-19. Only in-frame clones appear in the TCRdb table, and some are missing; sequencing was by immunoSEQ multiplex PCR. The table lists around 46,000 clones, 85% to 90% of them singletons. Sequencing was done on a sample of PBMCs or T cells enriched from blood (not recorded which). The origin of the receptors is a woman aged 45-60 years who had recovered from COVID-19.

This rearrangement joins TRBV7-2 to TRBJ1-1; TRBD1 agrees at 7 bases. The CDR3 consists of 15 residues. Germline V CDR1 and CDR2: SGHTA, FQGNSA. J lost 1 base, V lost 1 base, and 3 bases had no gene match. The CDR3 region has the DNA TGTGCCAGCAGCTTAGGCTCAGGGGGGAACACTGAAGCTTTCTTT. Its protein product is CASSLGSGGNTEAFF.

The chain is built from TRBV28 and TRBJ2-1; the match to TRBD2 covers 9 bases. The V gene's germline CDR1 is MDHEN and CDR2 SYDVKM. J gave up 9 bases and V 2 bases, and 5 bases lay outside the gene matches. This CDR3 has 14 amino acids. This chain's CDR3 is CASSLGGRAGEQFF. The CDR3, as DNA: TGTGCCAGCAGTTTAGGCGGGAGGGCGGGTGAGCAGTTCTTC.

This chain connects TRBV7-2 to TRBJ2-3; D not resolved. The V and J ends lost 6 bases and 2 bases respectively, with 12 bases between them. In germline, CDR1 is SGHTA, CDR2 FQGNSA. The CDR3 has 14 residues. Here the CDR3 reads CASSVAIYTDTQYF. CDR3 DNA sequence: TGTGCCAGCAGTGTCGCGATTTACACAGATACGCAGTATTTT.

V is TRBV11-2 and J is TRBJ2-1, with TRBD2 matching 9 bases. The length of the CDR3 is 16 residues. Germline CDR1 is SGHAT and CDR2 is FQNNGV. Germline trimming cut 5 bases from V and 8 bases from J; bases unmatched to any gene: 13. CDR3 residues: CASSPLNSGSSYEQFF. The CDR3 region has the DNA TGTGCCAGCAGCCCCTTAAATAGCGGGAGCAGCTATGAGCAGTTCTTC. The full variable domain, rest sourced from reference TRBV11-2 and TRBJ2-1, is EAGVAQSPRYKIIEKRQSVAFWCNPISGHATLYWYQQILGQGPKLLIQFQNNGVVDDSQLPKDRFSAERLKGVDSTLKIQPAKLEDSAVYLCASSPLNSGSSYEQFFGPGTRLTVL.

The gene calls are TRBV9 and TRBJ2-1; TRBD2 aligns across 7 bases. This CDR3 has 15 residues. The J segment lost 4 bases and the V segment lost 2 bases, leaving 6 bases of the junction unmatched. Germline assignment: CDR1 SGDLS and CDR2 YYNGEE. The CDR3, as DNA: TGTGCCAGCAGCGTCGGGGGGACTACTTACAATGAGCAGTTCTTC. Residues: CASSVGGTTYNEQFF.

V is TRBV6-2 or TRBV6-3 and J is TRBJ2-7, with 8 bases fitting TRBD2. CDR3 length: 15 amino acids. Germline CDR1 and CDR2: MNHEY and SVGEGT. With 5 bases clipped from V and 2 bases from J, the junction kept 8 bases outside the gene matches. The chain's CDR3 is CASSHFSGATYEQYF. The CDR3 nucleotides read TGTGCCAGCAGTCACTTTAGCGGGGCCACCTACGAGCAGTACTTC.

The chain links TRBV19 to TRBJ1-2; D gene ambiguous. This CDR3 has 13 residues. Germline V gene sequence: CDR1 LNHDA, CDR2 SQIVND (reference sequence). The V end lost 3 bases, the J end lost 4 bases, and 9 bases lay between the germline ends. CDR3 in amino acids: CASSIIGAYGYTF. The CDR3 coding sequence is TGTGCCAGTAGTATTATCGGTGCCTATGGCTACACCTTC.

Here the CDR3 DNA reads TGTGCCAGCAGTCGTGGGACTCTTCAAGAGACCCAGTACTTC. It is translated as CASSRGTLQETQYF. This chain joins TRBV6-2 or TRBV6-3 and TRBJ2-5, with a weak D call TRBD2 (6 bases). Between the trimmed V and J ends, which lost 5 bases and 2 bases, there was a span of 12 bases. Per germline, CDR1 MNHEY and CDR2 SVGEGT. The CDR3 extends over 14 amino acids.

This clone was detected only once. The chain links TRBV6-5 to TRBJ2-3, with 7 bases lining up with TRBD2. The CDR3 contains 13 residues. V was pared by 10 bases and J by 5 bases, with 9 bases of the junction left unmatched. Germline V CDR1 and CDR2: MNHEY, SVGAGI. The CDR3 bases are TGTGCCACCCGTTTCGCGGGGGAAGATACGCAGTATTTT. This codes for CATRFAGEDTQYF.

The chain joins TRBV18 to TRBJ2-2; 7 bases fit TRBD1. CDR3 size: 16 residues. V was clipped by 3 bases and J by 2 bases; unmatched bases: 6. Germline lookup yields CDR1 KGHSH and CDR2 LQKENI. CDR3 DNA sequence: TGTGCCAGCTCACCGTTACGGGACAGAAACACCGGGGAGCTGTTTTTT. This codes for CASSPLRDRNTGELFF. Looking up the rest from reference TRBV18 and TRBJ2-2 gives the full variable domain: NAGVMQNPRHLVRRRGQEARLRCSPMKGHSHVYWYRQLPEEGLKFMVYLQKENIIDESGMPKERFSAEFPKEGPSILRIQQVVRGDSAAYFCASSPLRDRNTGELFFGEGSRLTVL.

This chain uses TRBV15 with TRBJ2-1; possibly TRBD2 for D (5 bases). The CDR3 is 13 amino acids. CDR1 LNHNV and CDR2 YYDKDF come from the germline V gene (reference sequence). V was cut by 5 bases and J by 10 bases, with 15 bases left in between. In nucleotides, the CDR3 is TGTGCCACCAGCCGACGGCGAGGGAACGAGCAGTTCTTC. This encodes CATSRRRGNEQFF.

The chain recombines TRBV7-2 with TRBJ2-7; D is ambiguous. The CDR3 is 15 amino acids. The V gene's germline CDR1 is SGHTA and CDR2 FQGNSA. Trimming took 0 bases from V and 3 from J, leaving 12 bases between them. The CDR3 sequence is CASSLARSGGYEQYF. For the CDR3, the DNA is TGTGCCAGCAGCTTAGCGCGGTCCGGTGGCTACGAGCAGTACTTC.

The V gene is TRBV7-6, the J gene TRBJ2-2; D may be TRBD2 (6 bases). The ends were cut back, 5 bases at V and 5 bases at J, with 24 bases in the middle. The length of the CDR3 is 18 residues. Germline V gives CDR1 SGHVS, CDR2 FNYEAQ. CDR3 bases: TGTGCCAGCAGCCGCGGGCTAGCGCCCTTTGGAAAAACCGGGGAGCTGTTTTTT. Protein sequence: CASSRGLAPFGKTGELFF.

This chain links TRBV5-1 with TRBJ2-2, with 10 bases fitting TRBD1. The CDR3 has 17 residues. The V gene end was trimmed by 0 bases and the J gene end by 4 bases; junction bases not matched to a gene: 6. Germline V gene sequence: CDR1 SGHRS, CDR2 YFSETQ. CDR3 sequence: CASSLAGQGRTTGELFF. The CDR3 DNA reads as TGCGCCAGCAGCTTGGCGGGACAGGGGCGGACCACCGGGGAGCTGTTTTTT.

The chain couples TRBV4-3 to TRBJ1-6; 7 bases agree with TRBD1. Germline V gives CDR1 LGHNA, CDR2 YSLEER. The V segment lost 0 bases and the J segment 7 bases; nucleotides outside the gene matches: 3. There are 15 residues in the CDR3. The CDR3 sequence: CASSQDRGQNSPLHF. The CDR3 nucleotides are TGCGCCAGCAGCCAAGATAGGGGACAGAATTCACCCCTCCACTTT.